Listed here are 27 T cell receptor beta chains from one sample, sequenced in a study of blood T cell repertoires in COVID-19. Using immunoSEQ multiplex PCR, the repertoire was profiled, and TCRdb retains in-frame clones only, with some absent. This table has 99,000 or so clones, about four fifths appearing once. Sequenced input: peripheral blood. The receptors were gathered from a man older than 75 with acute or convalescent COVID-19.

The genes are TRBV27 and TRBJ1-4; the D is unclear. Between the trimmed V and J ends, which lost 6 bases and 5 bases, there was a span of 7 bases. The CDR3 covers 12 residues. Germline CDR1 MNHEY, CDR2 SMNVEV (reference sequence). CDR3 DNA sequence: TGTGCCAGCAGCCGACTGAATGAAAAACTGTTTTTT. Its translation: CASSRLNEKLFF.

This chain joins TRBV25-1 and TRBJ1-1, with 7 bases fitting TRBD1. The V gene's germline CDR1 is MGHDK and CDR2 SYGVNS. Trimming took 6 bases from V and 7 from J; bases not matched to a gene: 5. The CDR3 loop spans 12 amino acids. CDR3 in DNA: TGTGCCAGCAGGAGGGACAGCATTGAAGCTTTCTTT. Translation gives CASRRDSIEAFF. Full variable domain (remainder filled in from reference TRBV25-1 and TRBJ1-1): EADIYQTPRYLVIGTGKKITLECSQTMGHDKMYWYQQDPGMELHLIHYSYGVNSTEKGDLSSESTVSRIRTEHFPLTLESARPSHTSQYLCASRRDSIEAFFGQGTRLTVV.

The chain combines TRBV28 with TRBJ2-2, with TRBD2 identical over 11 bases. J lost 4 bases, V lost 4 bases, and 5 bases had no gene match. This CDR3 region has 16 residues. Looked up from germline, CDR1 is MDHEN and CDR2 is SYDVKM. The CDR3 protein is CASSSSGLAGTGELFF. In nucleotides, the CDR3 is TGTGCCAGCAGTTCTAGCGGACTAGCGGGCACCGGGGAGCTGTTTTTT.

The chain employs TRBV12-3 or TRBV12-4 and TRBJ2-7, with D possibly TRBD2 on 5 matching bases. This CDR3 spans 13 amino acids. V shed 7 bases and J shed 3 bases, with 13 bases lying between them. The CDR3: CASTGIQNYEQYF. CDR3 sequence (DNA): TGTGCCAGCACCGGGATCCAAAACTACGAGCAGTACTTC.

On this clone itself: One end of the junction fails to match germline, which may point to a read error. The chain has TRBV11-1 and TRBJ2-3, with TRBD2 matching 12 bases. Germline CDR1 and CDR2: SGHAT and FQDESV (reference sequence). CDR3 size: 15 residues. For the CDR3, the DNA is TGTGCCAGCAGCGTACTAGCGGGAGGAACAGATGCGCAGTATTTT. This gives the protein CASSVLAGGTDAQYF.

The chain employs TRBV7-9 and TRBJ1-1, with TRBD1 identical over 8 bases. The germline V gene has CDR1 SEHNR and CDR2 FQNEAQ (reference sequence). The CDR3 contains 12 residues. The V and J ends lost 6 bases and 10 bases, in that order; junction bases with no gene match: 7. This CDR3 is CASRATGTGAFF. The CDR3 nucleotides read TGTGCCAGCAGGGCAACCGGGACAGGAGCTTTCTTT. The entire variable domain, with the rest obtained from reference TRBV7-9 and TRBJ1-1, is as follows: DTGVSQNPRHKITKRGQNVTFRCDPISEHNRLYWYRQTLGQGPEFLTYFQNEAQLEKSRLLSDRFSAERPKGSFSTLEIQRTEQGDSAMYLCASRATGTGAFFGQGTRLTVV.

V usage is TRBV3-1 (or the pseudogene TRBV3-2) and J usage is TRBJ1-4; weak D call: TRBD1 (5 bases). The germline V gene has CDR1 LGHDT and CDR2 YNNKEL (reference sequence). V was cut by 3 bases and J by 8 bases, with 13 bases left in between. The CDR3 spans 14 residues. The CDR3 DNA sequence: TGTGCCAGCAGCCATAGGGGTGGTGGGGAAAAACTGTTTTTT. Its protein product is CASSHRGGGEKLFF.

The J gene is TRBJ1-1, the V gene TRBV2; no definite D call. Deletions cut 2 bases from V and 1 base from J, with 11 bases between. Germline lookup yields CDR1 SNHLY and CDR2 FYNNEI. This CDR3 spans 15 amino acids. The CDR3 loop reads CASSEQVAPNTEAFF. CDR3 nucleotides: TGTGCCAGCAGTGAACAGGTGGCTCCGAACACTGAAGCTTTCTTT.

About this clone: The same CDR3 can be traced to other DNA sequences in this sample. CDR3 in amino acids: CASSLTGNTEAFF. CDR3 DNA: TGTGCCAGCTCACTTACAGGGAACACTGAAGCTTTCTTT. This rearrangement joins TRBV18 to TRBJ1-1, with D possibly TRBD1 on 5 matching bases. CDR1 is KGHSH and CDR2 is LQKENI in the germline V gene. The CDR3 has 13 residues. V lost 4 bases and J lost 1, with 7 bases in between.

This clone was counted only a few times. V is TRBV30 and J is TRBJ2-5, with D possibly being TRBD2 (5 bases). Germline V gene data show CDR1 as GTSNPN and CDR2 as SVGIG (reference sequence). The length of the CDR3 is 13 residues. Trimming took 4 bases from V and 4 from J, leaving 13 bases between them. The CDR3 nucleotides are TGTGCCTGGAAGGGAGACCGGTCAGAGACCCAGTACTTC. Residues: CAWKGDRSETQYF.

This clone has a handful of counts. The J gene is TRBJ2-7, the V gene TRBV7-8; TRBD2 aligns across 11 bases. The CDR3 runs to 16 residues. V was pared by 4 bases and J by 6 bases, with 11 bases of the junction left unmatched. Germline loops: CDR1 SGHVS, CDR2 FQNEAQ. The CDR3 reads CASSSGTSGLGSEQYF. CDR3 DNA sequence: TGTGCCAGCAGCTCGGGGACTAGCGGCTTGGGGAGCGAGCAGTACTTC.

This chain joins TRBV28 and TRBJ2-7; TRBD1 aligns across 10 bases. CDR1 and CDR2 from the germline V gene are MDHEN and SYDVKM. The CDR3 consists of 16 residues. J lost 2 bases, V lost 5 bases, and 9 bases had no gene match. CDR3 sequence reads: CASSTAGTGVTYEQYF. The CDR3 DNA sequence: TGTGCCAGCAGTACAGCCGGGACAGGGGTAACCTACGAGCAGTACTTC.

This clone was observed a handful of times. V is TRBV2 and J is TRBJ2-1; TRBD2 aligns across 7 bases. V dropped 6 bases and J dropped 13; count of bases not matched to a gene: 9. The CDR3 sequence is 12 residues long. Germline loops: CDR1 SNHLY, CDR2 FYNNEI. The CDR3 loop reads CASRMGGAPQFF. DNA of the CDR3: TGTGCCAGCAGGATGGGAGGGGCCCCCCAGTTCTTC.

This clone was observed once. The V gene is TRBV20-1, the J gene TRBJ2-2; the D is unclear. There are 13 residues in the CDR3. In germline, CDR1 is DFQATT, CDR2 SNEGSKA (reference sequence). Trimming stripped 3 bases from V and 1 base from J, with 6 bases between. The CDR3 protein is CSASRQNTGELFF. CDR3 sequence (DNA): TGCAGTGCTAGTCGACAGAACACCGGGGAGCTGTTTTTT.

The V call is TRBV19, the J call TRBJ1-5; no clear D gene. The germline gives CDR1 LNHDA, CDR2 SQIVND (reference sequence). Trimming removed 5 bases at V and 3 bases at J, with 8 bases between. The CDR3 has 13 amino acids. The CDR3 reads CASSSRLNQPQHF. CDR3 nucleotides: TGTGCCAGTAGTTCGCGGCTCAATCAGCCCCAGCATTTT.

J is TRBJ2-3 and V is TRBV18, with TRBD2 matching over 7 bases. CDR3 length equals 17 residues. From germline, CDR1 is KGHSH and CDR2 LQKENI. The V segment lost 2 bases and the J segment 3 bases; nucleotides outside the gene matches: 11. The CDR3 is CASSPNRLGGSTDTQYF. The CDR3 DNA is TGTGCCAGCTCACCAAATCGACTAGGCGGGAGTACAGATACGCAGTATTTT.

The chain couples TRBV11-2 to TRBJ2-7, with 7 bases aligning to TRBD1. V shed 1 base and J 12 bases; nucleotides not matched to a gene: 9. Germline CDR1 is SGHAT and CDR2 is FQNNGV. The CDR3 extends over 13 amino acids. The CDR3 loop is CASSLGDSATSYF. DNA for the CDR3: TGTGCCAGCAGCTTAGGGGACAGTGCCACATCGTACTTC.

This sequence joins TRBV28 and TRBJ2-4, with 7 bases fitting TRBD1. The CDR3 contains 14 residues. Trimming cost V 1 base and J 5 bases; bases outside gene matches: 2. CDR1 MDHEN and CDR2 SYDVKM come from the germline V gene. This CDR3 reads CASSLLGGQNIQYF. For the CDR3, the DNA is TGTGCCAGCAGTTTATTAGGGGGCCAAAACATTCAGTACTTC.

The CDR3 DNA sequence: TGTGCCAGCAGCGTAGAGAGCGGTTCGAGCTCCTACAATGAGCAGTTCTTC. It specifies CASSVESGSSSYNEQFF. The rearrangement links TRBV9 to TRBJ2-1; D perhaps matches TRBD2 (5 bases). With 0 bases removed from V and 0 bases from J, the gap between germline ends came to 13 bases. The CDR3 has 17 residues. Germline CDR1 is SGDLS and CDR2 is YYNGEE.

This clone came up a few times. This chain uses TRBV9 with TRBJ1-6; 7 bases are a match to TRBD1. The germline gives CDR1 SGDLS, CDR2 YYNGEE. The CDR3 totals 14 residues. V dropped 4 bases and J dropped 14; count of bases not matched to a gene: 12. The chain's CDR3 is CASSPEMGQRALHF. The CDR3 DNA sequence: TGTGCCAGCAGCCCAGAGATGGGACAGAGGGCCCTCCACTTT.

This sequence joins TRBV28 and TRBJ1-3, with D perhaps matching TRBD1 (6 bases). Germline V gene lookup returns CDR1 MDHEN and CDR2 SYDVKM. V was cut by 4 bases and J by 1 base, with 23 bases left in between. The length of the CDR3 is 19 residues. The chain's CDR3 is CASSSLGGDPRRSGNTIYF. In nucleotides, the CDR3 is TGTGCCAGCAGTTCACTTGGGGGCGACCCCAGAAGGTCTGGAAACACCATATATTTT. The full variable domain, in which reference TRBV28 and TRBJ1-3 provide the parts outside the CDR3, is DVKVTQSSRYLVKRTGEKVFLECVQDMDHENMFWYRQDPGLGLRLIYFSYDVKMKEKGDIPEGYSVSREKKERFSLILESASTNQTSMYLCASSSLGGDPRRSGNTIYFGEGSWLTVV.

V gene TRBV9 combines with J gene TRBJ1-3; D is unclear. Germline CDR1 is SGDLS and CDR2 is YYNGEE. Trimming removed 5 bases from V and 4 bases from J, with 13 bases in between. The length of the CDR3 is 14 residues. The CDR3 DNA reads TGTGCCAGCAGTCACCCCGCGGGAGGAAACACCATATATTTT. Protein: CASSHPAGGNTIYF.

The genes are TRBV28 and TRBJ1-1; D is undetermined. The CDR3 totals 11 residues. Germline CDR1 MDHEN, CDR2 SYDVKM. Trimming took off 8 bases at V and 1 base at J, with 5 bases between the two ends. The CDR3 DNA follows: TGTGCCAGCGGAGCGAACACTGAAGCTTTCTTT. This codes for CASGANTEAFF.

V and J are TRBV3-1 (or the pseudogene TRBV3-2) and TRBJ2-2, with 10 bases that match TRBD2. The trim removed 3 bases at V and 4 bases at J, leaving 5 bases unmatched. Germline V lookup: CDR1 LGHDT, CDR2 YNNKEL (reference sequence). This CDR3 is 16 amino acids long. The CDR3 nucleotides are TGTGCCAGCAGCCACCTCTCTAGCGGGAGCACCGGGGAGCTGTTTTTT. This gives the protein CASSHLSSGSTGELFF.

In its sample, this clone was seen once. This rearrangement joins TRBV24-1 to TRBJ2-3, with a tentative D call TRBD1 (5 bases). Germline loops: CDR1 KGHDR, CDR2 SFDVKD. CDR3 length: 14 residues. Trimming removed 4 bases at V and 3 bases at J, with 10 bases between. The CDR3 region has the DNA TGTGCCACCAGTGAGGTGGGGCTTACAGATACGCAGTATTTT. Translation: CATSEVGLTDTQYF.

The chain is built from TRBV6-6 and TRBJ1-5, with 9 bases that match TRBD1. Germline CDR1 and CDR2: MNHNY and SVGAGI (reference sequence). V gave up 5 bases and J gave up 5 bases; unmatched junction bases: 7. The CDR3 is 15 amino acids. In DNA form, the CDR3 reads TGTGCCAGCAGTCCGGGACAGGGAAAATATCAGCCCCAGCATTTT. It is translated as CASSPGQGKYQPQHF.

The genes are TRBV18 and TRBJ1-1; D is perhaps TRBD1 (5 bases). V dropped 1 base and J dropped 6 bases, with 15 bases sitting between them. The germline gives CDR1 KGHSH, CDR2 LQKENI. The CDR3 spans 15 residues. The CDR3 reads CASSPRSAGTAEAFF. The CDR3 DNA sequence: TGTGCCAGCTCACCACGGTCAGCAGGGACTGCTGAAGCTTTCTTT.